This T cell receptor beta chain came from a study of shared clonotypes between healthy human individuals. Splitting of each subset's genomic DNA was done evenly across several immunoSEQ plates. Original data processing: Junction-only sequences without quality scores came from ImmunoSEQ, so filtering differed. The protocol was immunoSEQ multiplex PCR, while the TCRdb copy is restricted to in-frame clones and leaves out a portion. That table furnishes V, J and clone size, whereas the DNA furnished D and trimming. The repertoire has around 2.5 million clones, 80% to 95% of them found once; the top ten carry around 0.37%. This CDR3 is 14 amino acids long. Germline-derived CDR1 and CDR2 are MNHEY and SVGAGI. Trimming shortened V by 2 bases and J by 1 base, and 8 bases separated the two germline ends.

This TCR came from a man between 18 and 35 years old in good health. Some clones in this sample may be carry-over from other donors' samples. The rearrangement joins TRBV6-5 to TRBJ2-5; D call uncertain. Material: naive CD4+ T cells from PBMCs. Subset of the sample: CD45RA+ positively selected. CDR3 protein: CASSYPQFQETQYF. CDR3 DNA sequence: TGTGCCAGCAGTTACCCACAGTTCCAAGAGACCCAGTACTTC.